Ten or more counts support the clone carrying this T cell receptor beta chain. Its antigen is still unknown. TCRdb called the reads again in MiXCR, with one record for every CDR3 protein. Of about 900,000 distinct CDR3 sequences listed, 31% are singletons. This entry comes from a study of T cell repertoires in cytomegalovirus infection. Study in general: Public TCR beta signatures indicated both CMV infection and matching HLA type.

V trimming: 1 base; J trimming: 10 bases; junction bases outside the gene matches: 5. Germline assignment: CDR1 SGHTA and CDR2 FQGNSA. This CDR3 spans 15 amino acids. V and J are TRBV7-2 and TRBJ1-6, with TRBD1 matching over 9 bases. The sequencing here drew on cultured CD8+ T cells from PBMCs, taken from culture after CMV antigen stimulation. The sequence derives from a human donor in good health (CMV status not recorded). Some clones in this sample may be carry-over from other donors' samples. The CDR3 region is CASSLDRGRGSPLHF. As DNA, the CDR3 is TGTGCCAGCAGCTTAGACAGGGGGCGCGGGTCACCCCTCCACTTT.